The present entry profiles one T cell receptor (beta chain) with its context. The data were obtained in a study of blood T cell repertoires in COVID-19. At the level of the study: In each case, the material was cDNA or gDNA derived from T cells, B-cell-depleted T cells, or PBMCs.

In the original processing: Scientists estimated how many nucleated cells there were by amplifying reference gene primers. The repertoire was sequenced with immunoSEQ multiplex PCR; TCRdb's copy has only in-frame clones and lacks some. The V and J calls and the clone size are those of that table, but D and trimming were determined from the DNA. The data hold a few hundred thousand clones, with around 89% observed a single time. Resolution of symptoms, clearance, or two negative PCRs was present in recovered Cohort 3 donors. Trimming cost V 4 bases and J 5 bases, with 14 bases left between them. CDR3 length: 13 amino acids. Germline V gene data show CDR1 as SQVTM and CDR2 as ANQGSEA.

The chain employs TRBV29-1 and TRBJ2-5; the D gene is possibly TRBD1 (6 bases). This sequence was found in a woman between 35 and 50 years old who had recovered from COVID-19. Sequenced sample: PBMCs or T cells enriched from blood (not recorded which). The CDR3 region is CSVALGARETQYF. The CDR3 DNA reads TGCAGCGTTGCCTTGGGGGCTAGGGAGACCCAGTACTTC.